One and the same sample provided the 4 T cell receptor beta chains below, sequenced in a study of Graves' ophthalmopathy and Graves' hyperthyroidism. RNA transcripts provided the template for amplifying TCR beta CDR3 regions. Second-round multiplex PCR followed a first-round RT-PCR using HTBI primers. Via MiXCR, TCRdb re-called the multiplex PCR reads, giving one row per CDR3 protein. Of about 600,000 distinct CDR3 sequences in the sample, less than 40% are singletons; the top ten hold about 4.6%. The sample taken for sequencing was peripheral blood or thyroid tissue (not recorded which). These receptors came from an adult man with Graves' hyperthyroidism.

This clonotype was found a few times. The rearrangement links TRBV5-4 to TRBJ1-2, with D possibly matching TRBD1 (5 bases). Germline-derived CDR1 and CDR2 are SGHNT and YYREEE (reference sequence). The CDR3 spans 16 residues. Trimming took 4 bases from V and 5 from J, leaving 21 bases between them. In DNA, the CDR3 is TGTGCCAGCAGCCGTAATTTGGGGGGAGGAACATATGGCTACACCTTC. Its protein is CASSRNLGGGTYGYTF. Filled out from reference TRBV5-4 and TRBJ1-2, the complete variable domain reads ETGVTQSPTHLIKTRGQQVTLRCSSQSGHNTVSWYQQALGQGPQFIFQYYREEENGRGNFPPRFSGLQFPNYSSELNVNALELDDSALYLCASSRNLGGGTYGYTFGSGTRLTVV.

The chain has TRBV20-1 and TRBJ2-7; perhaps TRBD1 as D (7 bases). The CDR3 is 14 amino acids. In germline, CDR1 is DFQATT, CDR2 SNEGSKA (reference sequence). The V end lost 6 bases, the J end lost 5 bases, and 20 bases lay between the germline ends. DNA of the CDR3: TGCAGTGCCCCAACAGGGGACTGGGGCGACGAGCAGTACTTC. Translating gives CSAPTGDWGDEQYF.

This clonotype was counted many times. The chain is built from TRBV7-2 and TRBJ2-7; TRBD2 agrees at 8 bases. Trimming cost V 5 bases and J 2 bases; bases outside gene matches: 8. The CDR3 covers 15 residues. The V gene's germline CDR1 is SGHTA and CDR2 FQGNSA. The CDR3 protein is CASSPLRGGTYEQYF. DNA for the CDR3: TGTGCCAGCAGCCCGCTACGGGGGGGGACCTACGAGCAGTACTTC. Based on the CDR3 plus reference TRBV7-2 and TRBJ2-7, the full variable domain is GAGVSQSPSNKVTEKGKDVELRCDPISGHTALYWYRQSLGQGLEFLIYFQGNSAPDKSGLPSDRFSAERTGGSVSTLTIQRTQQEDSAVYLCASSPLRGGTYEQYFGPGTRLTVT.

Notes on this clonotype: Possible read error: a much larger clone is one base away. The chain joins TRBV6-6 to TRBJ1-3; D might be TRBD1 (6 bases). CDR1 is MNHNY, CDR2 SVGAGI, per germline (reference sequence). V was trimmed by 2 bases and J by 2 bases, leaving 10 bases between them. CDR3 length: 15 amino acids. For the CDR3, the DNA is TGTGCCAGCAGTTACAACAGGGCTCCTGGAAACACCATATATTTT. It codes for CASSYNRAPGNTIYF.